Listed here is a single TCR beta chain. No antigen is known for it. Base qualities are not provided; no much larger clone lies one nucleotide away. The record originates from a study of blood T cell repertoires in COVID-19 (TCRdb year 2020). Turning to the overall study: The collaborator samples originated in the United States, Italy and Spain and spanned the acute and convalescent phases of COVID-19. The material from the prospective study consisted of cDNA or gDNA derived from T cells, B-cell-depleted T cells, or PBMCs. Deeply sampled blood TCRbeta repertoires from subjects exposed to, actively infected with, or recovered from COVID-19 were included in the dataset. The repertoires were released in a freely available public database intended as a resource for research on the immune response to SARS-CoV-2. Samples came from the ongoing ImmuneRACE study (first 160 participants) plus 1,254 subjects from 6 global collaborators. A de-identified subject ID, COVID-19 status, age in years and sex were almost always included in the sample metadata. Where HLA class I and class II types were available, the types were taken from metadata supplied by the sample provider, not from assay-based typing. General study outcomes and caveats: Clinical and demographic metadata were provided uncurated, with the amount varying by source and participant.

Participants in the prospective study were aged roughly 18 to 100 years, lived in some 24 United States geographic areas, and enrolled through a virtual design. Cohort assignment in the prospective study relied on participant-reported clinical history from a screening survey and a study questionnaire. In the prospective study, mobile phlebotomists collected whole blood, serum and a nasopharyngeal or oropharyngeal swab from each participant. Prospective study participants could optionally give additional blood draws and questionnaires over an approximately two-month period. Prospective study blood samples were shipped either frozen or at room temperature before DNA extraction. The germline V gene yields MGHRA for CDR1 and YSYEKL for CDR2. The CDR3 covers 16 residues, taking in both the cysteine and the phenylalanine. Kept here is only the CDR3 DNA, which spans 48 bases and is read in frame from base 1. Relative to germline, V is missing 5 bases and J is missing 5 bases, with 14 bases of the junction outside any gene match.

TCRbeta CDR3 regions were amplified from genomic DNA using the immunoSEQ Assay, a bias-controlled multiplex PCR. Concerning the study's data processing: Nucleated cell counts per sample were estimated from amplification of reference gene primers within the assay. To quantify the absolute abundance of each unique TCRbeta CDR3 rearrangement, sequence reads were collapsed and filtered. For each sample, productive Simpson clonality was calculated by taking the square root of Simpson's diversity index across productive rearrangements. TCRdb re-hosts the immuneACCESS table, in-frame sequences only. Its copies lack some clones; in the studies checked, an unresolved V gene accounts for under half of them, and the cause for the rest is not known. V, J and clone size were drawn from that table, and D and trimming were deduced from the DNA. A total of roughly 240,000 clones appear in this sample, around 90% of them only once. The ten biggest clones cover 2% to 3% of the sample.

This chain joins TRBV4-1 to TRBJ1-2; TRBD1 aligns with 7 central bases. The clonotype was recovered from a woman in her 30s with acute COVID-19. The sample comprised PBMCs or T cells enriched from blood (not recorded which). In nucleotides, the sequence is TGCGCCAGCAGCACAGGGGCGGCAGGAGCCTTTTATGGCTACACCTTC. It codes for CASSTGAAGAFYGYTF.